This is a list of T cell receptor beta chains from one sample in a study of blood T cell repertoires in COVID-19. Clones were read by immunoSEQ multiplex PCR, and TCRdb kept only the in-frame ones, dropping some. The table shows roughly 230,000 clones, with 88% occurring only once. The sequenced sample consisted of peripheral blood. The receptor source for this set is an older man with acute or convalescent COVID-19. Both conserved end residues are part of each CDR3. Each record gives: V gene, clone size, J gene, D gene, CDR3 length, CDR3 DNA, CDR3 protein. D genes are given only for firm matches. Part of the rows lack a size; the others show once, few, many or a class for expanded clones.

TRBV7-8	-	TRBJ1-5	-	13	TGTGCCAGCAGCTTAGACAGAAATCAGCCCCAGCATTTT	CASSLDRNQPQHF
TRBV28	-	TRBJ1-4	-	12	TGTGCCAGCAGTTTACAGAATGAAAAACTGTTTTTT	CASSLQNEKLFF
TRBV29-1	-	TRBJ1-1	TRBD1	15	TGCAGCTCGGGGGGACAGGGGGCCTTGAACACTGAAGCTTTCTTT	CSSGGQGALNTEAFF
TRBV7-9	-	TRBJ1-4	-	14	TGTGCCAGCAGCTTACAACAGATTAATGAAAAACTGTTTTTT	CASSLQQINEKLFF
TRBV13	-	TRBJ1-1	TRBD1	15	TGTGCCAGCAGCCACGGGACAGGGTTGGAAACTGAAGCTTTCTTT	CASSHGTGLETEAFF
TRBV27	-	TRBJ1-5	-	15	TGTGCCAGCAGTTTGATGAGAGGTGGCAATCAGCCCCAGCATTTT	CASSLMRGGNQPQHF
TRBV3-1/TRBV3-2	-	TRBJ2-5	TRBD2	14	TGTGCCAGCACCCTAGCGGGAACCCAAGAGACCCAGTACTTC	CASTLAGTQETQYF
TRBV2	-	TRBJ2-7	-	14	TGTGCCAGCAGTGATGACAGGCAAACCAAGAAGCAGTACTTC	CASSDDRQTKKQYF
TRBV3-1/TRBV3-2	-	TRBJ1-5	TRBD1	20	TGTGCCAGCAGCCAAGACCCCTGGAAAGCCGGGACAGGCCTCAATCAGCCCCAGCATTTT	CASSQDPWKAGTGLNQPQHF
TRBV19	-	TRBJ2-7	TRBD2	14	TGTGCCAGTAGTAAGGCGGGAGCCTCCTACGAGCAGTACTTC	CASSKAGASYEQYF
TRBV27	-	TRBJ1-6	-	16	TGTGCCAGCAGTTTTAATTGGTTACAGCGGAATTCACCCCTCCACTTT	CASSFNWLQRNSPLHF
TRBV28	-	TRBJ1-5	TRBD1	15	TGTGCCAGCAGTCGACAGGGATTGGGCAATCAGCCCCAGCATTTT	CASSRQGLGNQPQHF
TRBV19	-	TRBJ1-1	-	15	TGTGCCAGTAGTTCCGCCGGAAGGGGGAACACTGAAGCTTTCTTT	CASSSAGRGNTEAFF
TRBV30	-	TRBJ1-6	-	14	TGTGCTTTAGGGGATTCGTCGAATAATTCACCCCTCCACTTT	CALGDSSNNSPLHF
TRBV5-8	-	TRBJ2-5	TRBD1	15	TGTGCCAGCAGCCCCCAGGCAGGGGGTAGAGAGACCCAGTACTTC	CASSPQAGGRETQYF
TRBV18	-	TRBJ1-4	-	14	TGTGCCAGCTCACTCGGGTTGGCTAATGAAAAACTGTTTTTT	CASSLGLANEKLFF
TRBV2	-	TRBJ2-7	TRBD1	15	TGTGCCAGCAGTCTAACCGGGACAGGCGATTACGAGCAGTACTTC	CASSLTGTGDYEQYF
TRBV7-8	few	TRBJ1-5	TRBD1	14	TGTGCCAGCAGCTTAGGACAGGGGGGTCAGCCCCAGCATTTT	CASSLGQGGQPQHF
TRBV27	-	TRBJ2-7	-	16	TGTGCCAGCAGTTTCTCCACGGCAGGGGCCTTTTACGAGCAGTACTTC	CASSFSTAGAFYEQYF
TRBV18	-	TRBJ2-3	-	14	TGTGCCAGCTCACCGGGACTCTCTACAGATACGCAGTATTTT	CASSPGLSTDTQYF
TRBV25-1	-	TRBJ1-5	-	15	TGTGCCAGCAGTTACGGGGGTCGGGGCAATCAGCCCCAGCATTTT	CASSYGGRGNQPQHF
TRBV30	-	TRBJ1-4	-	11	TGTGCCTGGAGTGTACGGGAAAAACTGTTTTTT	CAWSVREKLFF
TRBV7-2	-	TRBJ2-7	TRBD2	17	TGTGCCAGCAGCTTAGGGGTGTCTGGGAGGGCCTCCTACGAGCAGTACTTC	CASSLGVSGRASYEQYF
TRBV5-1	once	TRBJ2-2	-	14	TGCGCCAGCCAGCCTAGCTCGAACACCGGGGAGCTGTTTTTT	CASQPSSNTGELFF
TRBV6-5	once	TRBJ1-3	-	13	TGTGCCAGCACCCCCCTTTTGTCAAACACCATATATTTT	CASTPLLSNTIYF
TRBV2	-	TRBJ2-4	-	15	TGTGCCAGCAGTGAAGGGGCGCTAGCCAAAAACATTCAGTACTTC	CASSEGALAKNIQYF
TRBV28	-	TRBJ2-7	TRBD1	15	TGTGCCAGCAGTTCGCCCACAGGGGGAATCGACGAGCAGTACTTC	CASSSPTGGIDEQYF
TRBV30	-	TRBJ2-7	TRBD1	14	TGTGCCTGGAGTGTACACAGGGGTCCCTACGAGCAGTACTTC	CAWSVHRGPYEQYF
TRBV5-5	-	TRBJ2-1	-	15	TGTGCCAGCAGCTTGGTACTGAGCTCCTACAATGAGCAGTTCTTC	CASSLVLSSYNEQFF